The T cell receptor beta chain under discussion was sequenced for a study of Graves' ophthalmopathy and Graves' hyperthyroidism. Hyperthyroidism patients, aged 18 to 65, were newly diagnosed, under 2 months' duration. The CDR3 totals 16 residues. V gave up 4 bases and J gave up 4 bases, with 16 bases separating them. Germline CDR1 and CDR2: MNHNS and SASEGT. From RNA, the CDR3 regions of TCR beta chains were amplified and sequenced. A first-round RT-PCR used HTBI primers, followed by a second-round multiplex PCR. TCRdb processed the multiplex PCR reads anew with MiXCR; each CDR3 protein has one entry. The top ten hold approximately 7% of the sample, which has just over 600,000 distinct CDR3 sequences, 22% seen once.

The V gene is TRBV6-1, the J gene TRBJ2-2; TRBD1 is a possible D gene (6 bases). The TCR originated in a woman aged 18-29 years with stable Graves' hyperthyroidism. Some clones in this sample may be carry-over from other donors' samples. What was sequenced was peripheral blood. As DNA, the CDR3 is TGTGCCAGCAGTGGGCTTACAGGGTACGGCACCGGGGAGCTGTTTTTT. Translating gives CASSGLTGYGTGELFF.